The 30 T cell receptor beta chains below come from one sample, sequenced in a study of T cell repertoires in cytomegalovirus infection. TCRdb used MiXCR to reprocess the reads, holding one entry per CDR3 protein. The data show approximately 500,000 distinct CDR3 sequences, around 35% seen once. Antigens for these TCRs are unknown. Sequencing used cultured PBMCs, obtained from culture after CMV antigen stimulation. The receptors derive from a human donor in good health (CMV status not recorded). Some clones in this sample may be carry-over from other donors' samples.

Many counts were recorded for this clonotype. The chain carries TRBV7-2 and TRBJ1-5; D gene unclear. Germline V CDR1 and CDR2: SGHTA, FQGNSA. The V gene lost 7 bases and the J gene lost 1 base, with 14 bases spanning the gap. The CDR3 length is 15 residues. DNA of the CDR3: TGTGCCAGCACCCCTAGAGGCGGGAGCAATCAGCCCCAGCATTTT. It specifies CASTPRGGSNQPQHF.

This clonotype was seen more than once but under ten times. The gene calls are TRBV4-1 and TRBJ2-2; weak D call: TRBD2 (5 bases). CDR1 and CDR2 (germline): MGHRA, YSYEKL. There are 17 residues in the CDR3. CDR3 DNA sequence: TGCGCAGCTAAAAGGATGGGAGATCCCGCGGACACCGGGGAGCTGTTTTTT. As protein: CAAKRMGDPADTGELFF.

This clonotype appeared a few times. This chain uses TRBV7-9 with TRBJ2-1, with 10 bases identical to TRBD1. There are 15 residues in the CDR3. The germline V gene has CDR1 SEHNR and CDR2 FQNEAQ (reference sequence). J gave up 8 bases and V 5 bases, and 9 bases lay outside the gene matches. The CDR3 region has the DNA TGTGCCAGCAGCCCTCCGGGACAGGGGTTCGATGAGCAGTTCTTC. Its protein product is CASSPPGQGFDEQFF.

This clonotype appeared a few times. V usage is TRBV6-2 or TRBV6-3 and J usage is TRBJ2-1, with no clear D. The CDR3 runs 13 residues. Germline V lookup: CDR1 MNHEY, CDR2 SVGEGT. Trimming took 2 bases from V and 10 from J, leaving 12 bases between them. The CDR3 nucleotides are TGTGCCAGCAGTTACCCCAATGTGGTGGAGCAGTTCTTC. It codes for CASSYPNVVEQFF.

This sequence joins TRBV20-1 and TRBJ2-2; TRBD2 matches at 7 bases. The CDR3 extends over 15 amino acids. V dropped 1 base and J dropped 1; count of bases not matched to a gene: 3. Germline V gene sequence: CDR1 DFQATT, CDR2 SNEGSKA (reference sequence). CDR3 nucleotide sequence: TGCAGTGCTAGAGCGGCTAGCGGGAACACCGGGGAGCTGTTTTTT. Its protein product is CSARAASGNTGELFF.

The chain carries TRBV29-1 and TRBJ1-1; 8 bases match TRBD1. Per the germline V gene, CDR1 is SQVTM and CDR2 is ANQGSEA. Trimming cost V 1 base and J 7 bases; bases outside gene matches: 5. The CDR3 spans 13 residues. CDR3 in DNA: TGCAGCGTTGAAGCGATTACAGGGGGTGAAGCTTTCTTT. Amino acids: CSVEAITGGEAFF.

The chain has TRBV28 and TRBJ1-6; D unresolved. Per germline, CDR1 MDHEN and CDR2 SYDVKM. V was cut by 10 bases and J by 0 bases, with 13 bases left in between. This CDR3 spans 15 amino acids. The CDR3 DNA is TGTGCCACCACAGAATCGAGCTCCTATAATTCACCCCTCCACTTT. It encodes CATTESSSYNSPLHF.

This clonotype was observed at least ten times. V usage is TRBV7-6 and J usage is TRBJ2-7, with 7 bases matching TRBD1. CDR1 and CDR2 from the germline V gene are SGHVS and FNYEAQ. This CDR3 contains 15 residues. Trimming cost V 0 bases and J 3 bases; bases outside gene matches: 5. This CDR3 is CASSLAVGQFYEQYF. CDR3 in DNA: TGTGCCAGCAGCTTAGCGGTGGGACAGTTCTACGAGCAGTACTTC.

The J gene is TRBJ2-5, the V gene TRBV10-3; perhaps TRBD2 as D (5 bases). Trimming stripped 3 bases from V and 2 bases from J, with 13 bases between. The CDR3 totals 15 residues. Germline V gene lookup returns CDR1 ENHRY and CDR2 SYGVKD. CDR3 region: CAISDSGLSQETQYF. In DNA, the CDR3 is TGTGCCATCAGTGATTCAGGACTGTCTCAAGAGACCCAGTACTTC.

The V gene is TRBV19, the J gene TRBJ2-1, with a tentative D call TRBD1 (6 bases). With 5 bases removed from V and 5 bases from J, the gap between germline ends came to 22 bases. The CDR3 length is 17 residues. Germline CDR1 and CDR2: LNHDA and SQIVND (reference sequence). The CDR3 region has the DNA TGTGCCAGTAGTCCCACCGCAGGGGCGCATTACAACAATGAGCAGTTCTTC. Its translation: CASSPTAGAHYNNEQFF.

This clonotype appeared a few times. CDR3 DNA: TGTGCCAGCAGAAAGAAGGACGGAACTGAAGCTTTCTTT. Protein: CASRKKDGTEAFF. The chain recombines TRBV6-1 with TRBJ1-1; D not resolved. The CDR3 is 13 residues long. V lost 6 bases to trimming and J lost 5 bases, with 13 bases between them. Germline V gene sequence: CDR1 MNHNS, CDR2 SASEGT.

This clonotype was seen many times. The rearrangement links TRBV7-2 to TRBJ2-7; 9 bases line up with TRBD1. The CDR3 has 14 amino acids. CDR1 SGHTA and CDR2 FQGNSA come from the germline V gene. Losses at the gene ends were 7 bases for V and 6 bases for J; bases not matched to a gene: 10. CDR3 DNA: TGTGCCAGCACCCAAGGGTACAGGGGGCGCGAGCAGTACTTC. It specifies CASTQGYRGREQYF.

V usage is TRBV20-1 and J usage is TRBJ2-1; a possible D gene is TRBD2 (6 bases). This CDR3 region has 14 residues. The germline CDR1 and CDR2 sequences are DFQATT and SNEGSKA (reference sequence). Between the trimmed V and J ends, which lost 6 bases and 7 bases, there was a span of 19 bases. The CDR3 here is CSANLKTSRNEQFF. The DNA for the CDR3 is TGCAGTGCCAATCTGAAGACTAGTAGGAATGAGCAGTTCTTC.

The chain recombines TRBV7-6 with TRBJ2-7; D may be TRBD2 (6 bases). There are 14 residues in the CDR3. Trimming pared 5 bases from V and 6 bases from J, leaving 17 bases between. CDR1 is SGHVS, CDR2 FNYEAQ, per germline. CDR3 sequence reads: CASSPTTKGGEQYV. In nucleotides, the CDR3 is TGTGCCAGCAGCCCAACTACGAAGGGAGGCGAGCAGTACGTC.

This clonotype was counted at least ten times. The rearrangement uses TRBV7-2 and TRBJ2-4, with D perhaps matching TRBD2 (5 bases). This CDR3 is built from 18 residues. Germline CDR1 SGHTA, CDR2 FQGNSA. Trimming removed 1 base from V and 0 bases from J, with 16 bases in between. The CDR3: CASSLDSGSGLAKNIQYF. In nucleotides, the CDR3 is TGTGCCAGCAGCTTAGATAGTGGGAGCGGTTTAGCCAAAAACATTCAGTACTTC. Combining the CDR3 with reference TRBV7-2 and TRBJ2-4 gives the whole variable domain GAGVSQSPSNKVTEKGKDVELRCDPISGHTALYWYRQSLGQGLEFLIYFQGNSAPDKSGLPSDRFSAERTGGSVSTLTIQRTQQEDSAVYLCASSLDSGSGLAKNIQYFGAGTRLSVL.

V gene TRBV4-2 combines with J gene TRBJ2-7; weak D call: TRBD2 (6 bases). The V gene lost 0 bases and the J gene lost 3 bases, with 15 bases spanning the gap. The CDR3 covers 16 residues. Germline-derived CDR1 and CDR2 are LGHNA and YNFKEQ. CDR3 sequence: CASSQEEGLAYYEQYF. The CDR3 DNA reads TGTGCCAGCAGCCAAGAAGAGGGCCTAGCGTACTACGAGCAGTACTTC.

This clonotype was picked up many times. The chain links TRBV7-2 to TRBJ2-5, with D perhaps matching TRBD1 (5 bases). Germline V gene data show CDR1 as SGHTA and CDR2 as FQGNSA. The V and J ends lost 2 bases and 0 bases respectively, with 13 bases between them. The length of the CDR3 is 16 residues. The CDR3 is CASSLRALGHQETQYF. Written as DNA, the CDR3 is TGTGCCAGCAGCTTAAGAGCGTTGGGGCACCAAGAGACCCAGTACTTC.

The CDR3 nucleotides are TGTGCCAGCAGTTTATTACTGGGGACGAACACTGAAGCTTTCTTT. It yields the protein CASSLLLGTNTEAFF. The genes are TRBV27 and TRBJ1-1, with D possibly being TRBD1 (5 bases). V was pared by 1 base and J by 1 base, with 10 bases between. Germline V gene data show CDR1 as MNHEY and CDR2 as SMNVEV (reference sequence). The CDR3 consists of 15 residues.

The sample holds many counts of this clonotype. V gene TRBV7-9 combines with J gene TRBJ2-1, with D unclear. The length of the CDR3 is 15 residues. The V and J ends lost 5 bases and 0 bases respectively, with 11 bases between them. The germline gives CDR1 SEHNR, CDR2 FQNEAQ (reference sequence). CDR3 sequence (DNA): TGTGCCAGCAGCCCCTCCTCCGGCTCCTACAATGAGCAGTTCTTC. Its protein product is CASSPSSGSYNEQFF.

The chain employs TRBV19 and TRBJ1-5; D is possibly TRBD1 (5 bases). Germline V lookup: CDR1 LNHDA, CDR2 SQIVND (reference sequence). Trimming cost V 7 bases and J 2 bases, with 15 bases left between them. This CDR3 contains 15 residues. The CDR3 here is CASTPTGGGNQPQHF. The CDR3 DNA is TGTGCCAGTACCCCTACGGGGGGAGGCAATCAGCCCCAGCATTTT.

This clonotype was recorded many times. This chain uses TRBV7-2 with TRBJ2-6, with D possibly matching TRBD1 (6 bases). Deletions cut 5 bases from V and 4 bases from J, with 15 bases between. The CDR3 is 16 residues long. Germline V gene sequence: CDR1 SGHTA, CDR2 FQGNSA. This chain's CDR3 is CASSKNRVPGANVLTF. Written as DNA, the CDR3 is TGTGCCAGCAGCAAAAACAGGGTACCCGGGGCCAACGTCCTGACTTTC.

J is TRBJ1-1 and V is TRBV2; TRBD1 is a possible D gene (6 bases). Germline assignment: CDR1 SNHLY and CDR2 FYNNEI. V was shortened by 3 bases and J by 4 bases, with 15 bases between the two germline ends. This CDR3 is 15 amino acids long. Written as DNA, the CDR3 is TGTGCCAGCAGTGAGGCAGGGGCCGGGGTCACTGAAGCTTTCTTT. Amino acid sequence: CASSEAGAGVTEAFF. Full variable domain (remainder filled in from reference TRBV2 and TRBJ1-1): EPEVTQTPSHQVTQMGQEVILRCVPISNHLYFYWYRQILGQKVEFLVSFYNNEISEKSEIFDDQFSVERPDGSNFTLKIRSTKLEDSAMYFCASSEAGAGVTEAFFGQGTRLTVV.

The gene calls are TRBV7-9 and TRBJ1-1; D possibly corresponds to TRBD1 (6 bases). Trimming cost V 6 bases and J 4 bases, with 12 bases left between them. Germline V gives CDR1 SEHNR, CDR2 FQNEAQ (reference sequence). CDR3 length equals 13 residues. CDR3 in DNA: TGTGCCAGCAGTGGGGGCGAGGGCACTGAAGCTTTCTTT. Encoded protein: CASSGGEGTEAFF.

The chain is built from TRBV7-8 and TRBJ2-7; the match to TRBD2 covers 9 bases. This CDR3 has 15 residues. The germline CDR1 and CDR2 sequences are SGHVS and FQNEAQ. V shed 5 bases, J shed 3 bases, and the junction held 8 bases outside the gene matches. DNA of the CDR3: TGTGCCAGCAGCCTCAGACTAGCGGAACGCTACGAGCAGTACTTC. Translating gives CASSLRLAERYEQYF.

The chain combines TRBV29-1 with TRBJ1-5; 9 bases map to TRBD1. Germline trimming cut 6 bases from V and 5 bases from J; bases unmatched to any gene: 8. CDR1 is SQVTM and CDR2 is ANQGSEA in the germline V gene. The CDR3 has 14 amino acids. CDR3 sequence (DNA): TGCAGCGTCTCGACAGGGGGAGGTGATCAGCCCCAGCATTTT. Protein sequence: CSVSTGGGDQPQHF.

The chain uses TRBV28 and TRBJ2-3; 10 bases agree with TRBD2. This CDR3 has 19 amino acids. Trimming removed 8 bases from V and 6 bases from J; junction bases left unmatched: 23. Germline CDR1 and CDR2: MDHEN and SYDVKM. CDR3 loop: CASESTLAGAGYPLDTQYF. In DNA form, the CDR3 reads TGTGCCAGCGAGAGTACTCTAGCGGGAGCGGGATACCCACTTGATACGCAGTATTTT.

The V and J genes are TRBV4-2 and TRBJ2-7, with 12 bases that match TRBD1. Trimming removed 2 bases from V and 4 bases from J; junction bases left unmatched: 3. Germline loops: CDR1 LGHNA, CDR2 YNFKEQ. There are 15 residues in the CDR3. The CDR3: CASSQPGQGAYEQYF. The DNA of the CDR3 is TGTGCCAGCAGCCAACCGGGACAGGGGGCATACGAGCAGTACTTC.

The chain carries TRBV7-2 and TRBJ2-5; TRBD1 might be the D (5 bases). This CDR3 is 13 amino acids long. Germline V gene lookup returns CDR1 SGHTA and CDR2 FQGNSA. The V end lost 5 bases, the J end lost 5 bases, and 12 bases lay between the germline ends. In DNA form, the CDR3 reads TGTGCCAGCAGCCCCAACAGGTGGGAGACCCAGTACTTC. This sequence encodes CASSPNRWETQYF.

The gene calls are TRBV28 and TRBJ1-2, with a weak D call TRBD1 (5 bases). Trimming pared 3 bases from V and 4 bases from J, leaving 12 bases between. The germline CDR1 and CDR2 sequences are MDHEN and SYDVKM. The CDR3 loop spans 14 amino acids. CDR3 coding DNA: TGTGCCAGCAGTTTCGGGGGTTTGGGCTATGGCTACACCTTC. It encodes CASSFGGLGYGYTF.

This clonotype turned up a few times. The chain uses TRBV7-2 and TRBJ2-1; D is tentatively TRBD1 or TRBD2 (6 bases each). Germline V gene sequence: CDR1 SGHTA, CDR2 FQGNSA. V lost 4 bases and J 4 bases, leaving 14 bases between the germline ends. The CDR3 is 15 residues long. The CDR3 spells CASSSEGGAYNEQFF. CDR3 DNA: TGTGCCAGCAGCTCCGAGGGGGGCGCTTACAATGAGCAGTTCTTC.